A single sample is the source of the 8 T cell receptor beta chains below, sequenced in a study of blood T cell repertoires in COVID-19. Generated by immunoSEQ multiplex PCR, the TCRdb table keeps only in-frame clones and is missing some. The sample consists of about 360,000 clones, 65% to 90% of them appearing once. Sequencing used peripheral blood. The receptors come from an older woman with COVID-19, enrolled during active disease.

The V gene is TRBV7-9, the J gene TRBJ2-7; a possible D gene is TRBD1 (6 bases). Germline CDR1 and CDR2: SEHNR and FQNEAQ (reference sequence). The V end lost 5 bases, the J end lost 6 bases, and 20 bases lay between the germline ends. The CDR3 extends over 15 amino acids. In nucleotides, the CDR3 is TGTGCCAGCAGCCCCGACCAGGGGTCTCTACTCGAGCAGTACTTC. Its protein product is CASSPDQGSLLEQYF. Looking up the rest from reference TRBV7-9 and TRBJ2-7 gives the full variable domain: DTGVSQNPRHKITKRGQNVTFRCDPISEHNRLYWYRQTLGQGPEFLTYFQNEAQLEKSRLLSDRFSAERPKGSFSTLEIQRTEQGDSAMYLCASSPDQGSLLEQYFGPGTRLTVT.

J is TRBJ1-2 and V is TRBV4-2; 9 bases align to TRBD1. This CDR3 is 15 amino acids long. The germline CDR1 and CDR2 sequences are LGHNA and YNFKEQ. With V trimmed by 1 base and J by 5 bases, 5 bases remained unmatched. CDR3 protein: CASSQAPGQGYGYTF. The CDR3 DNA follows: TGTGCCAGCAGCCAAGCCCCAGGACAGGGGTATGGCTACACCTTC.

This chain connects TRBV6-5 to TRBJ2-3; 9 nucleotides line up with TRBD1. V gave up 5 bases and J gave up 0 bases; unmatched junction bases: 3. Germline-derived CDR1 and CDR2 are MNHEY and SVGAGI. This CDR3 has 15 amino acids. In DNA form, the CDR3 reads TGTGCCAGCAGTAACAGGGGGCCTAGCACAGATACGCAGTATTTT. Translation: CASSNRGPSTDTQYF.

The rearrangement uses TRBV24-1 and TRBJ1-2; tentative D call: TRBD1 (5 bases). The germline V gene has CDR1 KGHDR and CDR2 SFDVKD. The CDR3 is made up of 12 amino acids. Trimming pared 7 bases from V and 8 bases from J, leaving 13 bases between. The CDR3 nucleotides are TGTGCCACCAGGCGACAGACCTCAGGCTACACCTTC. Protein product: CATRRQTSGYTF.

As for this clone: Its ends do not fully match the called genes, so a read error is possible. V usage is TRBV11-3 and J usage is TRBJ2-7; D remains ambiguous. Per the germline V gene, CDR1 is SGHNT and CDR2 is YENEEA. The CDR3 is 12 amino acids. DNA of the CDR3: TGTGCCAGCAGCCCGCCGGTCTACGGGCAGTACTTC. Amino acids: CASSPPVYGQYF.

The chain carries TRBV30 and TRBJ2-1, with 9 bases that match TRBD2. The CDR3 is made up of 15 amino acids. The V gene's germline CDR1 is GTSNPN and CDR2 SVGIG (reference sequence). V lost 0 bases, J lost 5 bases, and 5 bases stayed unmatched. CDR3 in DNA: TGTGCCTGGAGTGTACTGGCGGGGGGGCACAATGAGCAGTTCTTC. This translates into CAWSVLAGGHNEQFF.

This sequence joins TRBV4-2 and TRBJ2-7, with 12 bases lining up with TRBD2. The CDR3 contains 16 residues. Unmatched junction bases numbered 9, after V lost 2 bases and J lost 7 bases. Germline-derived CDR1 and CDR2 are LGHNA and YNFKEQ. In DNA, the CDR3 is TGTGCCAGCAGCCAAAGCCGTACTAGCGGGGGGAGAGAGCAGTACTTC. Translation: CASSQSRTSGGREQYF.

The chain uses TRBV27 and TRBJ2-5; the D gene is possibly TRBD2 (6 bases). Germline V gene lookup returns CDR1 MNHEY and CDR2 SMNVEV (reference sequence). The V end was cut by 2 bases, the J end by 1 base, with 20 bases between. The CDR3 length is 18 residues. In nucleotides, the CDR3 is TGTGCCAGCAGTTTACTATCTAGGAGGGCCCTCGGCCAAGAGACCCAGTACTTC. Translation gives CASSLLSRRALGQETQYF.